These T cell receptor beta chains were read from a single sample in a study of OX40 agonist ivuxolimab in advanced cancers. Libraries were prepared by immunoSEQ multiplex PCR; TCRdb keeps only in-frame clonotypes and omits some of them. The data hold 75,000 or so clones, with around four fifths observed a single time. The sequenced sample was CD4+ or CD8+ T cells sorted from blood, obtained in a trial of the OX40 agonist ivuxolimab. The receptors shown here come from an adult with an advanced solid tumor such as melanoma, head and neck, liver or kidney cancer. CDR3s include the opening cysteine and the closing phenylalanine or tryptophan. Each record gives: D gene, clone size, V gene, J gene, CDR3 DNA, CDR3 protein. The D gene is left open where the match is weak. Clone size is stated in some rows and not others, as once, few, many or a class when expanded.

TRBD1	NA	TRBV7-7	TRBJ2-5	TGTGCCAGCGGGGACAGACAAGAGACCCAGTACTTC	CASGDRQETQYF
TRBD1	NA	TRBV7-6	TRBJ2-5	TGTGCCAGCAGCGGGACAGGTCTAGGAACCCAGTACTTC	CASSGTGLGTQYF
TRBD1	NA	TRBV19	TRBJ1-3	TGTGCCAGTATCGCGACAGGGGATAAAAACACCATATATTTT	CASIATGDKNTIYF
NA	NA	TRBV6-1	TRBJ1-2	TGTGCCAGCAGACTGGCGCCTAACTATGGCTACACCTTC	CASRLAPNYGYTF
NA	NA	TRBV11-2	TRBJ1-1	TGTGCCAGCAGCAGCGGGACGGTGAACACTGAAGCTTTCTTT	CASSSGTVNTEAFF
NA	NA	TRBV5-4	TRBJ1-1	TGTGCCAGCAGCTTGGTGGGGGGGCTAACTGAAGCTTTCTTT	CASSLVGGLTEAFF
TRBD1	once	TRBV18	TRBJ2-2	TGTGCCAGCTCACATAAACAGGGGCGGAACACCGGGGAGCTGTTTTTT	CASSHKQGRNTGELFF
NA	NA	TRBV5-4	TRBJ2-2	TGTGCCAGCAGCTTAGGGCAGGGAAGCACCGGGGAGCTGTTTTTT	CASSLGQGSTGELFF
NA	NA	TRBV7-2	TRBJ2-7	TGTGCCAGCAGCTTAGACTACCAGGTCGAGCAGTACTTC	CASSLDYQVEQYF
TRBD1	NA	TRBV7-8	TRBJ1-1	TGTGCCAGCCTAGGACAGGACCCTAGGGGCACTGAAGCTTTCTTT	CASLGQDPRGTEAFF
TRBD2	NA	TRBV27	TRBJ2-7	TGTGCCAGCAGTTTACTAGCGGGGAGCCCCTACGAGCAGTACTTC	CASSLLAGSPYEQYF
TRBD1	NA	TRBV2	TRBJ1-1	TGTGCCAGCAACGGACAGGGAACCACTGAAGCTTTCTTT	CASNGQGTTEAFF
NA	NA	TRBV7-8	TRBJ2-7	TGTGCCAGCAGCTTGGACAATTTTTACGAGCAGTACTTC	CASSLDNFYEQYF
TRBD2	NA	TRBV11-2	TRBJ2-3	TGTGCCAGCAGCTCCACTAGCGGGAGCCCCACAGATACGCAGTATTTT	CASSSTSGSPTDTQYF
TRBD1	NA	TRBV5-4	TRBJ1-3	TGTGCCAGCAGCGGAACAGGGGGCGGCGGAAACACCATATATTTT	CASSGTGGGGNTIYF
TRBD1	NA	TRBV7-2	TRBJ1-2	TGTGCCAGCAGCTTAACAGGGGAAGATGGCTACACCTTC	CASSLTGEDGYTF
TRBD1	once	TRBV19	TRBJ2-3	TGTGCCAGTACCATAGACAGGGGACCTAGCACAGATACGCAGTATTTT	CASTIDRGPSTDTQYF
NA	NA	TRBV9	TRBJ1-5	TGTGCCAGCAGCGTAGATCGATGGGACAATCAGCCCCAGCATTTT	CASSVDRWDNQPQHF
TRBD2	NA	TRBV7-2	TRBJ2-1	TGTGCCAGCAGCAAACTAGCGGGGAACTACAATGAGCAGTTCTTC	CASSKLAGNYNEQFF
TRBD2	NA	TRBV7-8	TRBJ2-3	TGTGCCAGCAGCTTACGGACTAGCGGGAGCCGAGATACGCAGTATTTT	CASSLRTSGSRDTQYF